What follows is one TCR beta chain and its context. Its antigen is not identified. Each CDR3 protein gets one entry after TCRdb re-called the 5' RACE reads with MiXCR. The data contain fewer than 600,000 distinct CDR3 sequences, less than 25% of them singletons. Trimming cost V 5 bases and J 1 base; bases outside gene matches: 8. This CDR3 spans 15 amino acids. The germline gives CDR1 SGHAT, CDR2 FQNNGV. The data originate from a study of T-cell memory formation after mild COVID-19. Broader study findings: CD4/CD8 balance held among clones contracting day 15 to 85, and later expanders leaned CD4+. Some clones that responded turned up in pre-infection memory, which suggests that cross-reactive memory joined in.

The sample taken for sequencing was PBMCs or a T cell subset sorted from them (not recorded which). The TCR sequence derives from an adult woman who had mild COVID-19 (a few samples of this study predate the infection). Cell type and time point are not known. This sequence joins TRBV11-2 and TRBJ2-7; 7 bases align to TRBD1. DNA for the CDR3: TGTGCCAGCAGCCAAAGACCACAGGGGTCCTACGAGCAGTACTTC. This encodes CASSQRPQGSYEQYF.